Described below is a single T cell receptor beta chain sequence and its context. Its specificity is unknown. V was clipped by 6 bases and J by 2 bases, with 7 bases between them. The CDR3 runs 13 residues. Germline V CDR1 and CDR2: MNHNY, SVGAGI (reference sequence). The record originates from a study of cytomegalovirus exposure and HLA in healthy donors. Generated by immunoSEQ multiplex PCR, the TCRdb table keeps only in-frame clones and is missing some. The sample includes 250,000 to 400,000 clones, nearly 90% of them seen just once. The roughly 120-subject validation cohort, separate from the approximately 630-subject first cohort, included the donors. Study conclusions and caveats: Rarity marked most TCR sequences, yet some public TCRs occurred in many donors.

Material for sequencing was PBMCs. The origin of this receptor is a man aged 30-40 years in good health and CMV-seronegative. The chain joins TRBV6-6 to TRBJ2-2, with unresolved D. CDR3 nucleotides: TGTGCCAGCAGCACAGTCAACACCGGGGAGCTGTTTTTT. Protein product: CASSTVNTGELFF.